Here is one TCR beta chain with its context. V lost 0 bases, J lost 0 bases, and 6 bases stayed unmatched. This CDR3 has 17 residues. Per the germline V gene, CDR1 is SGHRS and CDR2 is YFSETQ. The source of the sample is a study of blood T cell repertoires in COVID-19. Study-level information: T cells, B-cell-depleted T cells, or PBMCs supplied cDNA or gDNA.

In the original processing: How many nucleated cells were present was estimated from reference gene primer amplification. Generated by immunoSEQ multiplex PCR, the TCRdb table keeps only in-frame clones and is missing some. That table supplies the V and J calls and clone size; D and trimming were determined from the DNA. Of about 26,000 clones in the sample, approximately 66% are singletons; the top ten hold 6% to 8%. This chain uses TRBV5-1 with TRBJ2-1, with 7 bases lining up with TRBD2. Source material: peripheral blood. This TCR was recovered from a man between 60 and 75 years old with active or convalescent COVID-19. The CDR3 loop is CASSLEGGRNSYNEQFF. Written as DNA, the CDR3 is TGCGCCAGCAGCTTGGAGGGAGGGAGAAACTCCTACAATGAGCAGTTCTTC.